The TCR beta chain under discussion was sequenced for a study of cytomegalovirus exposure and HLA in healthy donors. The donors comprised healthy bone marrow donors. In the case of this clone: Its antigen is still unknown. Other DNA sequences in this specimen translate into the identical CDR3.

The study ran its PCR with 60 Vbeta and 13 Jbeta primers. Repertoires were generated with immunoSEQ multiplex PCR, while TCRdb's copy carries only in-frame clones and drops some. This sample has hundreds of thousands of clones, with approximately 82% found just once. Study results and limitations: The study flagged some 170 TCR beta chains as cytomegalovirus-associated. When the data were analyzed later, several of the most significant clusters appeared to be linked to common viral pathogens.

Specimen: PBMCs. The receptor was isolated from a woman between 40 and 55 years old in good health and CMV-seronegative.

CDR3 coding DNA: TGTGCCAGCAGCGTAGTGGGCGGGGGATACAATGAGCAGTTCTTC. Encoded protein: CASSVVGGGYNEQFF. The rearrangement joins TRBV9 to TRBJ2-1; TRBD2 matches 7 bases. This CDR3 has 15 residues. CDR1 is SGDLS, CDR2 YYNGEE, per germline. V was pared by 0 bases and J by 4 bases, with 4 bases of the junction left unmatched.